This T cell receptor beta chain was profiled in a study of OX40 agonist ivuxolimab in advanced cancers. Study summary: Ivuxolimab, which is an agonistic anti-OX40 (CD134) antibody, was administered to the patients. Participants could have had prior anti-PD-1, anti-PD-L1 or anti-CTLA-4 therapy, and roughly 39% had some.

To note about this clone: As yet, its antigen is unknown.

The length of the CDR3 is 15 residues. Germline V CDR1 and CDR2: MDHEN, SYDVKM. Deletions cut 5 bases from V and 0 bases from J, with 14 bases between. Method: immunoSEQ multiplex PCR; TCRdb's copy keeps in-frame clones and lacks some. Here the sample spans 36,000 or so clones, over 65% being singletons. General study findings and limits: The study observed clonal expansion of CD4+ and CD8+ blood T cells by week 6 at 0.1 to 3.0 mg/kg.

V usage is TRBV28 and J usage is TRBJ2-7; TRBD1 is a possible D gene (6 bases). The starting material was CD4+ or CD8+ T cells sorted from blood, obtained in a trial of the OX40 agonist ivuxolimab. The TCR sequence derives from an adult with an advanced solid tumor such as melanoma, head and neck, liver or kidney cancer. CDR3 nucleotides: TGTGCCAGCAGTCCACCCGGGACACCCTCCTACGAGCAGTACTTC. Protein: CASSPPGTPSYEQYF.